The 30 T cell receptor beta chains reported below all come from one sample, sequenced in a study of blood T cell repertoires in COVID-19. Some clones are missing from TCRdb's copy, which holds only in-frame ones; the method was immunoSEQ multiplex PCR. The sample lists 90,000 to 100,000 clones, around nine tenths occurring once. The sequenced sample consisted of peripheral blood. The receptors were sampled from a man aged 80 or over with acute or convalescent COVID-19.

This chain links TRBV29-1 with TRBJ2-5; TRBD2 agrees at 8 bases. The CDR3 extends over 12 amino acids. Germline V gives CDR1 SQVTM, CDR2 ANQGSEA. V lost 4 bases to trimming and J lost 5 bases; unmatched junction nucleotides: 3. The CDR3 here is CSVAAGVETQYF. The DNA of the CDR3 is TGCAGCGTTGCAGCGGGGGTGGAGACCCAGTACTTC.

The J gene is TRBJ1-3, the V gene TRBV7-8; 7 positions match TRBD1. CDR1 and CDR2 (germline): SGHVS, FQNEAQ. The CDR3 sequence is 16 residues long. Trimming took 4 bases from V and 0 from J; bases not matched to a gene: 6. The CDR3 region is CASSWGTARSGNTIYF. The CDR3 DNA follows: TGTGCCAGCAGCTGGGGGACAGCTCGCTCTGGAAACACCATATATTTT.

The chain employs TRBV7-2 and TRBJ2-3; 9 positions agree with TRBD2. The CDR3 covers 16 residues. Germline V gives CDR1 SGHTA, CDR2 FQGNSA. V gave up 5 bases and J gave up 5 bases; unmatched junction bases: 11. The CDR3: CASSTPAGGLGDTQYF. The CDR3 DNA follows: TGTGCCAGCAGCACCCCAGCGGGAGGCTTGGGAGATACGCAGTATTTT.

The genes are TRBV7-2 and TRBJ2-1; 9 nucleotides line up with TRBD2. Trimming at V came to 5 bases and at J to 8 bases, leaving 7 bases not matched to a gene. The CDR3 has 14 amino acids. CDR1 is SGHTA and CDR2 is FQGNSA in the germline V gene. In DNA form, the CDR3 reads TGTGCCAGCAGCGGGACTAGGACTAGCGATGAGCAGTTCTTC. Translated: CASSGTRTSDEQFF.

The chain links TRBV3-1 (or the pseudogene TRBV3-2) to TRBJ2-7, with a tentative D call TRBD1 (6 bases). CDR1 is LGHDT and CDR2 is YNNKEL in the germline V gene (reference sequence). Between the trimmed V and J ends, which lost 2 bases and 0 bases, there was a span of 8 bases. The length of the CDR3 is 14 residues. CDR3 in DNA: TGTGCCAGCAGCCAAACCAGGGGCTCCTACGAGCAGTACTTC. It specifies CASSQTRGSYEQYF.

The chain recombines TRBV20-1 with TRBJ2-7; possible D gene TRBD2, 6 bases. The V end lost 5 bases, the J end lost 4 bases, and 9 bases lay between the germline ends. This CDR3 spans 11 amino acids. Germline CDR1 DFQATT, CDR2 SNEGSKA (reference sequence). The CDR3: CSAAGGYEQYF. The CDR3 DNA reads TGCAGTGCTGCCGGGGGTTACGAGCAGTACTTC.

The chain has TRBV7-6 and TRBJ1-2; TRBD1 matches at 11 bases. The CDR3 contains 14 residues. CDR1 and CDR2 (germline): SGHVS, FNYEAQ. J was trimmed by 4 bases and V by 5 bases; bases with no gene match: 3. CDR3 sequence reads: CASSPGTGGYGYTF. The CDR3 bases are TGTGCCAGCAGCCCCGGGACAGGGGGCTATGGCTACACCTTC.

This chain connects TRBV6-5 to TRBJ1-6; 7 positions agree with TRBD1. Germline loops: CDR1 MNHEY, CDR2 SVGAGI. The CDR3 is 15 amino acids. The V segment lost 6 bases and the J segment 7 bases; nucleotides outside the gene matches: 9. In DNA form, the CDR3 reads TGTGCCAGCAGGGTACAGGGGTCTGGAAATTCACCCCTCCACTTT. Protein: CASRVQGSGNSPLHF.

The chain carries TRBV15 and TRBJ2-2, with D perhaps TRBD1 (6 bases). CDR3 length: 13 amino acids. The germline V and J ends were trimmed by 9 bases and 0 bases, with 8 bases remaining between them. Germline CDR1 reads LNHNV; CDR2 reads YYDKDF (reference sequence). The CDR3 region has the DNA TGTGCCACGGACAGATCGAACACCGGGGAGCTGTTTTTT. Residues: CATDRSNTGELFF.

The CDR3 region has the DNA TGCGCCAGCAGCTTGGGGAGCGGGACCCCCTACGAGCAGTACTTC. Its translation is CASSLGSGTPYEQYF. This sequence joins TRBV5-1 and TRBJ2-7; 7 nucleotides align to TRBD2. V dropped 0 bases and J dropped 2; count of bases not matched to a gene: 5. The CDR3 runs 15 residues. CDR1 is SGHRS, CDR2 YFSETQ, per germline.

This chain connects TRBV21-1 to TRBJ2-2; TRBD1, as called in the table, went unchecked against the DNA. TRBV21-1 is termed a pseudogene. The CDR3 covers 15 residues. The CDR3 DNA sequence: TGTGCCAGCAGCAACAGGGGGCATGACACCGGGGAGCTGTTTTTT. This translates into CASSNRGHDTGELFF.

This clone was counted once. The chain joins TRBV5-1 to TRBJ2-5, with D maybe TRBD1 (6 bases). The CDR3 runs to 14 residues. Trimming took 0 bases from V and 5 from J, leaving 11 bases between them. CDR1 is SGHRS, CDR2 YFSETQ, per germline. This CDR3 is CASSLDRAGETQYF. CDR3 coding DNA: TGCGCCAGCAGCTTGGACAGGGCTGGGGAGACCCAGTACTTC.

The rearrangement joins TRBV2 to TRBJ2-3, with TRBD2 matching over 7 bases. J was trimmed by 3 bases and V by 5 bases; bases with no gene match: 8. The CDR3 length is 15 residues. Germline V gives CDR1 SNHLY, CDR2 FYNNEI. CDR3 DNA: TGTGCCAGCAGTCAGGGACTACCGAAGACAGATACGCAGTATTTT. It is translated as CASSQGLPKTDTQYF.

V gene TRBV28 combines with J gene TRBJ1-5; tentatively, D is TRBD1 (5 bases). The germline gives CDR1 MDHEN, CDR2 SYDVKM. This CDR3 has 15 residues. Trimming pared 1 base from V and 4 bases from J, leaving 11 bases between. Written as DNA, the CDR3 is TGTGCCAGCAGTTTATCGCAGGGAAGGAATCAGCCCCAGCATTTT. Its translation is CASSLSQGRNQPQHF.

This rearrangement joins TRBV27 to TRBJ1-2; possible D gene TRBD1, 6 bases. The CDR3 contains 15 residues. Trimming stripped 7 bases from V and 4 bases from J, with 19 bases between. Germline assignment: CDR1 MNHEY and CDR2 SMNVEV (reference sequence). The CDR3 nucleotides are TGTGCCAGCACTGACATGGGACAACAGTCCTATGGCTACACCTTC. This translates into CASTDMGQQSYGYTF.

Here the CDR3 reads CASSVNSQETQYF. CDR3 coding DNA: TGTGCCAGCAGCGTAAACAGCCAAGAGACCCAGTACTTC. The chain recombines TRBV9 with TRBJ2-5; the D is unclear. Trimming pared 1 base from V and 1 base from J, leaving 5 bases between. This CDR3 has 13 residues. Per germline, CDR1 SGDLS and CDR2 YYNGEE.

The chain joins TRBV6-4 to TRBJ2-1, with TRBD2 matching 16 bases. V gave up 2 bases and J gave up 9 bases; unmatched junction bases: 4. In germline, CDR1 is MRHNA, CDR2 SNTAGT. The CDR3 runs 16 residues. The CDR3 DNA follows: TGTGCCAGCAGTGACCGCGGGACTAGCGGGAGGGTTGAGCAGTTCTTC. Amino acid sequence: CASSDRGTSGRVEQFF.

The chain recombines TRBV2 with TRBJ2-5; TRBD2 matches 7 bases. This CDR3 comprises 14 residues. Germline CDR1 and CDR2: SNHLY and FYNNEI. V was clipped by 6 bases and J by 3 bases; unmatched bases: 7. The CDR3 here is CASRRASGKETQYF. The CDR3 DNA sequence: TGTGCCAGCAGGAGGGCTAGCGGAAAAGAGACCCAGTACTTC.

This clone was detected only once. The genes are TRBV25-1 and TRBJ2-7, with a weak D call TRBD1 (6 bases). The CDR3 consists of 13 residues. V was clipped by 3 bases and J by 0 bases, with 6 bases between them. Germline V CDR1 and CDR2: MGHDK, SYGVNS. The CDR3 nucleotides read TGTGCCAGCAGTGACAGGGGCTCCTACGAGCAGTACTTC. It translates to CASSDRGSYEQYF.

This clone was seen only once. J is TRBJ2-1 and V is TRBV5-4; TRBD2 is a possible D gene (5 bases). V gave up 4 bases and J gave up 6 bases, with 17 bases separating them. Germline V gene lookup returns CDR1 SGHNT and CDR2 YYREEE (reference sequence). The CDR3 has 15 amino acids. CDR3 sequence: CASSLGGPSVNEQFF. Here the CDR3 DNA reads TGTGCCAGCAGCCTGGGCGGGCCCTCGGTCAATGAGCAGTTCTTC.

The chain recombines TRBV18 with TRBJ2-5, with TRBD2 matching over 10 bases. CDR3 length: 16 amino acids. Germline CDR1 KGHSH, CDR2 LQKENI. The V segment lost 0 bases and the J segment 5 bases; nucleotides outside the gene matches: 6. The CDR3 DNA reads TGTGCCAGCTCACCACCCAGCGGGAGGGCCAAGGAGACCCAGTACTTC. Its translation is CASSPPSGRAKETQYF.

V is TRBV28 and J is TRBJ2-7; 12 bases match TRBD2. V dropped 5 bases and J dropped 2; count of bases not matched to a gene: 4. CDR3 size: 15 residues. Germline V gene data show CDR1 as MDHEN and CDR2 as SYDVKM. Here the CDR3 DNA reads TGTGCCAGCAGTCCATGGACTAGCGGGGCCTACGAGCAGTACTTC. The encoded protein is CASSPWTSGAYEQYF.

The rearrangement links TRBV29-1 to TRBJ1-2; the D gene is possibly TRBD1 (5 bases). V was trimmed by 6 bases and J by 2 bases, leaving 10 bases between them. The CDR3 length is 12 residues. CDR1 and CDR2 from the germline V gene are SQVTM and ANQGSEA. The CDR3 sequence: CSVSRGNYGYTF. The CDR3 nucleotides are TGCAGCGTGTCACGGGGGAACTATGGCTACACCTTC.

This clone came up once. The genes are TRBV24-1 and TRBJ2-1, with 8 bases matching TRBD2. CDR1 and CDR2 (germline): KGHDR, SFDVKD. The CDR3 loop spans 16 amino acids. The V segment lost 4 bases and the J segment 0 bases; nucleotides outside the gene matches: 4. The CDR3, as DNA: TGTGCCACCAGTGAACCTACTAGCGGCTCCTACAATGAGCAGTTCTTC. Its protein product is CATSEPTSGSYNEQFF.

The chain has TRBV12-1 and TRBJ2-1; the table's D call TRBD2 went unverified against the DNA. TRBV12-1 is a pseudogene. The CDR3 totals 17 residues. CDR3 sequence: CASSFEGTSGAINEQFF. The CDR3 DNA reads as TGTGCCAGCAGCTTTGAGGGGACTAGCGGGGCAATTAATGAGCAGTTCTTC.

The V and J genes are TRBV7-6 and TRBJ1-4; TRBD1 agrees at 10 bases. V was clipped by 1 base and J by 5 bases; unmatched bases: 13. The CDR3 is 19 residues long. The germline V gene has CDR1 SGHVS and CDR2 FNYEAQ. CDR3 DNA: TGTGCCAGCAGCTTAGTTTTGAGGGGTGCGGGACAGGGGAATGAAAAACTGTTTTTT. Protein sequence: CASSLVLRGAGQGNEKLFF.

The V call is TRBV28, the J call TRBJ2-6; 11 bases are a match to TRBD1. CDR1 MDHEN and CDR2 SYDVKM come from the germline V gene. CDR3 length: 17 amino acids. The ends lost 6 bases at V and 2 bases at J; junction bases unmatched: 6. The CDR3 protein is CASSGGQGVAGANVLTF. CDR3 nucleotides: TGTGCCAGCAGCGGGGGACAGGGGGTTGCTGGGGCCAACGTCCTGACTTTC.

This clone is a singleton in its sample. The rearrangement uses TRBV3-1 (or the pseudogene TRBV3-2) and TRBJ2-7; 9 bases align to TRBD2. This CDR3 spans 14 amino acids. Germline V gene data show CDR1 as LGHDT and CDR2 as YNNKEL (reference sequence). The ends lost 4 bases at V and 4 bases at J; junction bases unmatched: 5. In nucleotides, the CDR3 is TGTGCCAGCAGCCTAGGACTAGCGACATACGAGCAGTACTTC. Amino acids: CASSLGLATYEQYF.

This chain links TRBV3-1 (or the pseudogene TRBV3-2) with TRBJ2-1; D perhaps matches TRBD2 (6 bases). This CDR3 region has 16 residues. CDR1 LGHDT and CDR2 YNNKEL come from the germline V gene (reference sequence). The ends were cut back, 4 bases at V and 10 bases at J, with 23 bases in the middle. This CDR3 is CASSPYLRARRGEQFF. In DNA, the CDR3 is TGTGCCAGCAGCCCATACCTCAGAGCCCGCCGGGGGGAGCAGTTCTTC.

The J gene is TRBJ2-7, the V gene TRBV29-1, with D tentatively TRBD2 (6 bases). The CDR3 has 16 residues. Trimming shortened V by 1 base and J by 3 bases, and 19 bases separated the two germline ends. Looked up from germline, CDR1 is SQVTM and CDR2 is ANQGSEA. The DNA of the CDR3 is TGCAGCGTTGAAGGGATTGGGGGGAGGAGGGGCTACGAGCAGTACTTC. Its translation is CSVEGIGGRRGYEQYF.